The 28 T cell receptor beta chains listed next were all sequenced from one sample in a study of cytomegalovirus exposure and HLA in healthy donors. It was with 60 Vbeta and 13 Jbeta primers that the PCR ran. Only in-frame clones appear in the TCRdb table, and some are missing; sequencing was by immunoSEQ multiplex PCR. The repertoire holds 240,000 or so clones, with over 70% as singletons. The sample was PBMCs. These receptor sequences come from a woman aged 60-75 years in good health and CMV-seropositive.

V gene TRBV5-1 combines with J gene TRBJ2-3; 7 positions agree with TRBD1. V was pared by 0 bases and J by 5 bases, with 6 bases of the junction left unmatched. The CDR3 is 15 residues long. Per germline, CDR1 SGHRS and CDR2 YFSETQ. Here the CDR3 DNA reads TGCGCCAGCAGCTTGGCAACAGGGGAAGGAGATACGCAGTATTTT. Translated: CASSLATGEGDTQYF.

This clone was observed a single time. The chain has TRBV28 and TRBJ1-2, with 12 bases that match TRBD1. The CDR3 is 15 residues long. V lost 5 bases to trimming and J lost 8 bases; unmatched junction nucleotides: 9. The germline CDR1 and CDR2 sequences are MDHEN and SYDVKM. The DNA of the CDR3 is TGTGCCAGCAGTGAAACGGGACAGGGGGCAAAGGGCTACACCTTC. Encoded protein: CASSETGQGAKGYTF.

The chain uses TRBV19 and TRBJ2-1, with 8 nucleotides matching TRBD2. Germline V gene sequence: CDR1 LNHDA, CDR2 SQIVND (reference sequence). The CDR3 sequence is 15 residues long. Trimming removed 3 bases from V and 4 bases from J; junction bases left unmatched: 5. The CDR3 spells CASSILAGLYNEQFF. In nucleotides, the CDR3 is TGTGCCAGTAGTATTCTAGCGGGCCTTTACAATGAGCAGTTCTTC.

Turning to this clone: This same CDR3 is encoded by further DNA sequences in the sample. This chain uses TRBV6-6 with TRBJ2-2; 8 nucleotides match TRBD2. The germline V gene encodes CDR1 MNHNY and CDR2 SVGAGI (reference sequence). The CDR3 has 16 residues. V trimming: 6 bases; J trimming: 6 bases; junction bases outside the gene matches: 12. The chain's CDR3 is CASSPYSGGPSGELFF. CDR3 nucleotides: TGTGCCAGCAGCCCTTACTCGGGAGGGCCTTCCGGGGAGCTGTTTTTT.

V gene TRBV5-1 combines with J gene TRBJ2-7, with TRBD1 matching over 9 bases. V was pared by 4 bases and J by 2 bases, with 4 bases of the junction left unmatched. This CDR3 spans 14 amino acids. Germline CDR1 is SGHRS and CDR2 is YFSETQ. In nucleotides, the CDR3 is TGCGCCAGCAGCCAGGGACAGGGTCCCTACGAGCAGTACTTC. Translation: CASSQGQGPYEQYF. The full variable domain, in which reference TRBV5-1 and TRBJ2-7 provide the parts outside the CDR3, is KAGVTQTPRYLIKTRGQQVTLSCSPISGHRSVSWYQQTPGQGLQFLFEYFSETQRNKGNFPGRFSGRQFSNSRSEMNVSTLELGDSALYLCASSQGQGPYEQYFGPGTRLTVT.

The CDR3 region has the DNA TGTGCCAGCAGCCCGGTGCTAGCGGGAGGAGGCTTTGAGACCCAGTACTTC. Its translation is CASSPVLAGGGFETQYF. The chain joins TRBV7-6 to TRBJ2-5; 11 nucleotides match TRBD2. CDR1 is SGHVS, CDR2 FNYEAQ, per germline. Trimming cost V 5 bases and J 5 bases; bases outside gene matches: 13. There are 17 residues in the CDR3.

The genes are TRBV10-3 and TRBJ1-5; D remains ambiguous. V lost 3 bases to trimming and J lost 4 bases, with 13 bases between them. The germline gives CDR1 ENHRY, CDR2 SYGVKD. CDR3 size: 15 residues. CDR3 protein: CAISDSVPSNQPQHF. The CDR3 DNA follows: TGTGCCATCAGTGATTCAGTTCCATCAAATCAGCCCCAGCATTTT.

As to this clone: Other DNA sequences from this sample encode an identical CDR3 as well. The chain links TRBV6-1 to TRBJ1-3; D gene ambiguous. The CDR3 spans 14 residues. V was pared by 2 bases and J by 0 bases, with 5 bases between. The germline V gene encodes CDR1 MNHNS and CDR2 SASEGT. CDR3 residues: CASSETISGNTIYF. CDR3 nucleotide sequence: TGTGCCAGCAGTGAAACTATCTCTGGAAACACCATATATTTT.

The J gene is TRBJ2-1, the V gene TRBV7-2; 9 nucleotides align to TRBD2. CDR1 is SGHTA, CDR2 FQGNSA, per germline. Germline trimming cut 6 bases from V and 9 bases from J; bases unmatched to any gene: 12. The CDR3 is 15 amino acids. CDR3 protein: CASRRWVAGAPEQFF. DNA of the CDR3: TGTGCCAGCAGAAGGTGGGTAGCGGGAGCCCCTGAGCAGTTCTTC.

The chain employs TRBV7-9 and TRBJ1-2; possible D gene TRBD1, 6 bases. Germline V gene data show CDR1 as SEHNR and CDR2 as FQNEAQ (reference sequence). V shed 4 bases and J shed 6 bases, with 9 bases lying between them. The CDR3 consists of 12 residues. This CDR3 is CASSWDNHGYTF. The CDR3 DNA is TGTGCCAGCAGCTGGGACAACCATGGCTACACCTTC.

The CDR3, as DNA: TGTGCCAGTAGTATGGGCGCTGCGACAATAGTTCGTGAGCAGTTCTTC. Its protein is CASSMGAATIVREQFF. The gene calls are TRBV19 and TRBJ2-1, with D uncertain. The CDR3 covers 16 residues. V gave up 3 bases and J gave up 9 bases, with 21 bases separating them. Germline values: CDR1 LNHDA, CDR2 SQIVND (reference sequence).

This clone was detected once. V is TRBV27 and J is TRBJ2-3; 10 bases are a match to TRBD2. The junction had 6 bases not matched to a gene; V was cut back by 3 bases and J by 6 bases. Germline V gene data show CDR1 as MNHEY and CDR2 as SMNVEV (reference sequence). CDR3 size: 15 residues. Written as DNA, the CDR3 is TGTGCCAGCAGTTTTCAGCGGGAGGGGCTTGATACGCAGTATTTT. Residues: CASSFQREGLDTQYF.

The V and J genes are TRBV4-2 and TRBJ1-4; unclear D gene. The ends were cut back, 1 base at V and 8 bases at J, with 8 bases in the middle. CDR1 LGHNA and CDR2 YNFKEQ come from the germline V gene. The CDR3 covers 13 residues. The CDR3 DNA is TGTGCCAGCAGCCAAGTGAGCAGGGAAAAACTGTTTTTT. Amino acid sequence: CASSQVSREKLFF.

The rearrangement joins TRBV7-9 to TRBJ1-1, with a weak D call TRBD1 (5 bases). The V end was cut by 1 base, the J end by 8 bases, with 17 bases between. This CDR3 region has 15 residues. Looked up from germline, CDR1 is SEHNR and CDR2 is FQNEAQ (reference sequence). CDR3 bases: TGTGCCAGCAGCTTAGATGGGATAGTTGGGGGGGAAGCTTTCTTT. Protein product: CASSLDGIVGGEAFF.

Here the CDR3 reads CASSAQGSVKNIQYF. In DNA form, the CDR3 reads TGTGCCAGCAGCGCACAGGGGTCGGTCAAAAACATTCAGTACTTC. The gene calls are TRBV9 and TRBJ2-4, with 7 bases lining up with TRBD1. Trimming at V came to 3 bases and at J to 3 bases, leaving 6 bases not matched to a gene. Germline V gene data show CDR1 as SGDLS and CDR2 as YYNGEE. The CDR3 runs to 15 residues.

The V gene is TRBV28, the J gene TRBJ1-1; TRBD1 might be the D (6 bases). Trimming removed 6 bases from V and 1 base from J, with 15 bases in between. This CDR3 region has 15 residues. The germline gives CDR1 MDHEN, CDR2 SYDVKM. The CDR3 loop reads CASRVMNRANTEAFF. The DNA for the CDR3 is TGTGCCAGCAGGGTGATGAACAGGGCGAACACTGAAGCTTTCTTT.

The chain joins TRBV5-1 to TRBJ2-1; 11 nucleotides align to TRBD2. J gave up 2 bases and V 0 bases, and 4 bases lay outside the gene matches. Per germline, CDR1 SGHRS and CDR2 YFSETQ. This CDR3 is built from 17 residues. CDR3 in amino acids: CASSLVLAGGTYNEQFF. CDR3 sequence (DNA): TGCGCCAGCAGCTTGGTTCTAGCGGGAGGTACCTACAATGAGCAGTTCTTC.

The CDR3, as DNA: TGTGCCAGCAGGAAGACAGGGGGCAATAGCAATCAGCCCCAGCATTTT. Translation gives CASRKTGGNSNQPQHF. The J gene is TRBJ1-5, the V gene TRBV28, with 10 bases that match TRBD1. This CDR3 is built from 16 residues. The J segment lost 0 bases and the V segment lost 6 bases, leaving 5 bases of the junction unmatched. Germline V gene sequence: CDR1 MDHEN, CDR2 SYDVKM. The whole variable domain, filled in from reference TRBV28 and TRBJ1-5, reads DVKVTQSSRYLVKRTGEKVFLECVQDMDHENMFWYRQDPGLGLRLIYFSYDVKMKEKGDIPEGYSVSREKKERFSLILESASTNQTSMYLCASRKTGGNSNQPQHFGDGTRLSIL.

The CDR3 nucleotides read TGTGCCAGCAGGGAGGCAGGGGGCGACTACACCTTC. This gives the protein CASREAGGDYTF. The chain uses TRBV6-1 and TRBJ1-2, with TRBD1 identical over 8 bases. The length of the CDR3 is 12 residues. Germline trimming cut 6 bases from V and 10 bases from J; bases unmatched to any gene: 7. Germline lookup yields CDR1 MNHNS and CDR2 SASEGT.

This clone was found once. This chain links TRBV4-1 with TRBJ1-4; tentative D call: TRBD1 (5 bases). This CDR3 spans 15 amino acids. V was trimmed by 4 bases and J by 5 bases, leaving 14 bases between them. Germline V gene lookup returns CDR1 MGHRA and CDR2 YSYEKL. CDR3 protein: CASSPGWGGNEKLFF. The CDR3 region has the DNA TGCGCCAGCAGCCCAGGATGGGGGGGAAATGAAAAACTGTTTTTT.

This chain links TRBV4-1 with TRBJ2-7; D is perhaps TRBD2 (7 bases). Trimming left V 1 base short and J 6 bases short, with 16 bases between. Germline CDR1 and CDR2: MGHRA and YSYEKL. The CDR3 loop spans 15 amino acids. CDR3 in amino acids: CASSQGGRGRGEQYF. The CDR3 DNA reads TGCGCCAGCAGCCAAGGGGGGCGGGGGCGAGGCGAGCAGTACTTC.

The gene calls are TRBV18 and TRBJ1-1; TRBD1 might be the D (5 bases). Germline V gene sequence: CDR1 KGHSH, CDR2 LQKENI. The CDR3 runs to 13 residues. Trimming took off 5 bases at V and 4 bases at J, with 11 bases between the two ends. Written as DNA, the CDR3 is TGTGCCAGCTCATCAGGGTATTCCACTGAAGCTTTCTTT. This encodes CASSSGYSTEAFF.

This chain connects TRBV10-2 to TRBJ1-1, with D unclear. CDR3 length: 13 residues. Germline V gene data show CDR1 as WSHSY and CDR2 as SAAADI. Trimming stripped 6 bases from V and 10 bases from J, with 18 bases between. The CDR3 sequence is CASSPAQGGGAFF. For the CDR3, the DNA is TGCGCCAGCAGCCCTGCGCAAGGTGGCGGAGCTTTCTTT.

The chain joins TRBV7-9 to TRBJ2-5; TRBD2 matches at 14 bases. Germline V gene lookup returns CDR1 SEHNR and CDR2 FQNEAQ (reference sequence). CDR3 length: 17 amino acids. Trimming at V came to 5 bases and at J to 4 bases, leaving 9 bases not matched to a gene. Here the CDR3 reads CASSPGLAGGLGETQYF. The CDR3 DNA is TGTGCCAGCAGCCCTGGACTAGCGGGAGGTTTGGGAGAGACCCAGTACTTC.

The gene calls are TRBV7-2 and TRBJ1-1; D is unresolved. CDR3 size: 13 residues. V gave up 5 bases and J gave up 0 bases, with 7 bases separating them. Germline V gives CDR1 SGHTA, CDR2 FQGNSA. The CDR3 here is CASSRGMNTEAFF. CDR3 nucleotides: TGTGCCAGCAGCAGAGGGATGAACACTGAAGCTTTCTTT.

CDR3 nucleotides: TGCGCCAGCAGCTTGGTGGGGCCACGGGAGCAGTACTTC. Protein product: CASSLVGPREQYF. This chain joins TRBV5-1 and TRBJ2-7; TRBD1 is a possible D gene (5 bases). Trimming shortened V by 0 bases and J by 7 bases, and 11 bases separated the two germline ends. The CDR3 spans 13 residues. The germline V gene has CDR1 SGHRS and CDR2 YFSETQ.

The gene calls are TRBV9 and TRBJ2-3, with TRBD2 as a possible D gene (5 bases). This CDR3 region has 16 residues. V was pared by 0 bases and J by 4 bases, with 15 bases between. Germline CDR1 and CDR2: SGDLS and YYNGEE. CDR3 amino acids: CASSVEAGLGADTQYF. CDR3 coding DNA: TGTGCCAGCAGCGTAGAGGCGGGTCTGGGTGCAGATACGCAGTATTTT.

This chain uses TRBV5-1 with TRBJ2-1; no definite D call. The CDR3 length is 12 residues. V shed 0 bases and J shed 7 bases, with 5 bases lying between them. The V gene's germline CDR1 is SGHRS and CDR2 YFSETQ. This chain's CDR3 is CASSLEANEQFF. In nucleotides, the CDR3 is TGCGCCAGCAGCTTGGAAGCGAATGAGCAGTTCTTC.